The 28 T cell receptor beta chains given below trace back to one sample, sequenced in a study of blood T cell repertoires in COVID-19. This table comes from immunoSEQ multiplex PCR, and its TCRdb copy is limited to in-frame clones, with some not included. This sample has tens of thousands of clones, with 87% found just once. The sample consisted of peripheral blood. These receptors originate from a human donor with active COVID-19. The donor label of this sample is uncertain.

This clone was seen more than once but under ten times. The gene calls are TRBV13 and TRBJ1-1; possible D gene TRBD1, 5 bases. V was pared by 2 bases and J by 1 base, with 11 bases between. In germline, CDR1 is PRHDT, CDR2 FYEKMQ (reference sequence). CDR3 length equals 15 residues. The CDR3 loop is CASSLTGGGNTEAFF. CDR3 DNA: TGTGCCAGCAGCTTAACGGGGGGAGGGAACACTGAAGCTTTCTTT.

This clone was counted a few times. The chain recombines TRBV7-9 with TRBJ1-2, with 7 nucleotides matching TRBD1. Germline V lookup: CDR1 SEHNR, CDR2 FQNEAQ (reference sequence). The J segment lost 2 bases and the V segment lost 5 bases, leaving 5 bases of the junction unmatched. The CDR3 consists of 14 residues. CDR3 DNA: TGTGCCAGCAGCCGTACAGGGGCGAACTATGGCTACACCTTC. This gives the protein CASSRTGANYGYTF.

This chain links TRBV4-3 with TRBJ1-2; no reliable D call. Germline CDR1 reads LGHNA; CDR2 reads YSLEER. The V and J ends lost 0 bases and 0 bases respectively, with 5 bases between them. This CDR3 contains 14 residues. DNA for the CDR3: TGCGCCAGCAGCCAAGATAATGCTAACTATGGCTACACCTTC. Translation: CASSQDNANYGYTF.

The chain carries TRBV7-2 and TRBJ1-4; 9 bases are a match to TRBD1. With 2 bases clipped from V and 8 bases from J, the junction kept 12 bases outside the gene matches. CDR3 size: 17 residues. Germline CDR1 is SGHTA and CDR2 is FQGNSA. CDR3 nucleotide sequence: TGTGCCAGCAGCTTAACGGGTACAGGGGGCGTATACGAAAAACTGTTTTTT. The encoded protein is CASSLTGTGGVYEKLFF.

The V gene is TRBV24-1, the J gene TRBJ2-5, with TRBD1 matching 7 bases. Unmatched junction bases numbered 4, after V lost 0 bases and J lost 4 bases. This CDR3 comprises 15 residues. Looked up from germline, CDR1 is KGHDR and CDR2 is SFDVKD. This chain's CDR3 is CATSDLEGARETQYF. CDR3 in DNA: TGTGCCACCAGTGATTTGGAGGGGGCGCGAGAGACCCAGTACTTC.

The V gene is TRBV24-1, the J gene TRBJ2-7, with 8 bases that match TRBD1. Germline V gives CDR1 KGHDR, CDR2 SFDVKD. The V gene end was trimmed by 7 bases and the J gene end by 10 bases; junction bases not matched to a gene: 14. The CDR3 is made up of 14 amino acids. CDR3 DNA sequence: TGTGCCACCAGGGAGACAGGGGCCAGTACGAGACAGTACTTC. Translation: CATRETGASTRQYF.

The V and J genes are TRBV3-1 (or the pseudogene TRBV3-2) and TRBJ1-1; 7 nucleotides agree with TRBD1. Germline assignment: CDR1 LGHDT and CDR2 YNNKEL (reference sequence). The CDR3 is 13 amino acids. Trimming took 5 bases from V and 4 from J; bases not matched to a gene: 4. The chain's CDR3 is CASSWDRATEAFF. The CDR3 nucleotides are TGTGCCAGCAGCTGGGACAGAGCCACTGAAGCTTTCTTT.

The chain has TRBV2 and TRBJ1-1; 7 bases are a match to TRBD1. The CDR3 totals 17 residues. The germline V gene has CDR1 SNHLY and CDR2 FYNNEI. V dropped 3 bases and J dropped 4; count of bases not matched to a gene: 14. The DNA of the CDR3 is TGTGCCAGCAGTGAGACGCCCCGGACAGGCCGACCCACTGAAGCTTTCTTT. It encodes CASSETPRTGRPTEAFF.

The CDR3 loop is CASSFRGVTGELFF. CDR3 coding DNA: TGTGCCAGCAGCTTCCGGGGGGTCACCGGGGAGCTGTTTTTT. V gene TRBV7-2 combines with J gene TRBJ2-2; 7 nucleotides line up with TRBD2. J lost 4 bases, V lost 3 bases, and 2 bases had no gene match. The length of the CDR3 is 14 residues. In germline, CDR1 is SGHTA, CDR2 FQGNSA. The full variable domain, completed using reference TRBV7-2 and TRBJ2-2, is GAGVSQSPSNKVTEKGKDVELRCDPISGHTALYWYRQSLGQGLEFLIYFQGNSAPDKSGLPSDRFSAERTGGSVSTLTIQRTQQEDSAVYLCASSFRGVTGELFFGEGSRLTVL.

V usage is TRBV9 and J usage is TRBJ1-1; D is perhaps TRBD1 (5 bases). Deletions cut 3 bases from V and 4 bases from J, with 16 bases between. Germline V CDR1 and CDR2: SGDLS, YYNGEE. This CDR3 region has 15 residues. CDR3 DNA: TGTGCCAGCAGCGGTATACCAGGGTTGGTCACTGAAGCTTTCTTT. As protein: CASSGIPGLVTEAFF.

The V and J genes are TRBV4-3 and TRBJ2-3; TRBD2 might be the D (7 bases). Germline V gene data show CDR1 as LGHNA and CDR2 as YSLEER. CDR3 length: 15 amino acids. V was clipped by 0 bases and J by 2 bases, with 9 bases between them. The DNA for the CDR3 is TGCGCCAGCAGCCAAGAACGGGGGGCCACAGATACGCAGTATTTT. It encodes CASSQERGATDTQYF.

This rearrangement joins TRBV7-6 to TRBJ2-5, with TRBD2 identical over 8 bases. J gave up 5 bases and V 2 bases, and 13 bases lay outside the gene matches. The germline V gene encodes CDR1 SGHVS and CDR2 FNYEAQ. The CDR3 contains 17 residues. The CDR3 DNA follows: TGTGCCAGCAGCTTAACCGGACTAGCCGGGGTAGGCGAGACCCAGTACTTC. It translates to CASSLTGLAGVGETQYF.

This chain joins TRBV5-1 and TRBJ1-3; D call uncertain. With 0 bases removed from V and 0 bases from J, the gap between germline ends came to 10 bases. There are 16 residues in the CDR3. CDR1 is SGHRS and CDR2 is YFSETQ in the germline V gene. CDR3 protein: CASSLAEVPSGNTIYF. CDR3 DNA sequence: TGCGCCAGCAGCTTGGCCGAGGTTCCCTCTGGAAACACCATATATTTT. The complete variable domain, with remaining parts taken from reference TRBV5-1 and TRBJ1-3, reads KAGVTQTPRYLIKTRGQQVTLSCSPISGHRSVSWYQQTPGQGLQFLFEYFSETQRNKGNFPGRFSGRQFSNSRSEMNVSTLELGDSALYLCASSLAEVPSGNTIYFGEGSWLTVV.

The CDR3 coding sequence is TGTGCCAGCAGTTACTCGACCGTGGGCAGAACCTATGGCTACACCTTC. This codes for CASSYSTVGRTYGYTF. This chain uses TRBV6-5 with TRBJ1-2; D gene unclear. The V end lost 0 bases, the J end lost 4 bases, and 15 bases lay between the germline ends. CDR1 and CDR2 from the germline V gene are MNHEY and SVGAGI. The CDR3 sequence is 16 residues long.

The V and J genes are TRBV6-2 or TRBV6-3 and TRBJ1-2; the match to TRBD1 covers 8 bases. The CDR3 extends over 14 amino acids. Germline values: CDR1 MNHEY, CDR2 SVGEGT. The trim removed 4 bases at V and 5 bases at J, leaving 6 bases unmatched. The CDR3 sequence: CASSSGTGHYGYTF. The CDR3 DNA reads TGTGCCAGCAGTTCCGGGACAGGCCATTATGGCTACACCTTC.

The chain combines TRBV10-3 with TRBJ2-7; no clear D. The germline V gene encodes CDR1 ENHRY and CDR2 SYGVKD. The CDR3 contains 12 residues. The germline V and J ends were trimmed by 5 bases and 0 bases, with 5 bases remaining between them. The CDR3 bases are TGTGCCATCAGTACTGTCTCCTACGAGCAGTACTTC. It specifies CAISTVSYEQYF.

The rearrangement joins TRBV18 to TRBJ2-1, with 13 positions matching TRBD2. This CDR3 is built from 16 residues. Germline-derived CDR1 and CDR2 are KGHSH and LQKENI. J gave up 5 bases and V 4 bases, and 5 bases lay outside the gene matches. CDR3 sequence reads: CASSRRGTSGDNEQFF. DNA for the CDR3: TGTGCCAGCTCACGACGGGGGACTAGCGGGGACAATGAGCAGTTCTTC.

The chain joins TRBV18 to TRBJ2-7; D uncertain. V was shortened by 2 bases and J by 2 bases, with 10 bases between the two germline ends. Germline V CDR1 and CDR2: KGHSH, LQKENI. This CDR3 spans 14 amino acids. CDR3 sequence (DNA): TGTGCCAGCTCACCAAGTGCGGATACCTACGAGCAGTACTTC. Translated, it gives CASSPSADTYEQYF. The entire variable domain, with the rest obtained from reference TRBV18 and TRBJ2-7, is as follows: NAGVMQNPRHLVRRRGQEARLRCSPMKGHSHVYWYRQLPEEGLKFMVYLQKENIIDESGMPKERFSAEFPKEGPSILRIQQVVRGDSAAYFCASSPSADTYEQYFGPGTRLTVT.

The V gene is TRBV6-1, the J gene TRBJ1-6; a weak D match, TRBD1 (6 bases). This CDR3 has 15 amino acids. V lost 2 bases, J lost 9 bases, and 14 bases lay in between. From germline, CDR1 is MNHNS and CDR2 SASEGT. CDR3 nucleotide sequence: TGTGCCAGCAGTGAATATACAGGGAACATTTCACCCCTCCACTTT. It yields the protein CASSEYTGNISPLHF.

Remarks on this clone: The junction does not match germline at one end; this may be a read error. The chain recombines TRBV5-1 with TRBJ1-1, with 7 bases lining up with TRBD1. Germline loops: CDR1 SGHRS, CDR2 YFSETQ. This CDR3 region has 14 residues. The CDR3 reads CASREGIQGYGGTF. The CDR3 nucleotides are TGCGCCAGCAGAGAAGGGATACAGGGGTATGGCGGGACGTTT.

This chain uses TRBV7-2 with TRBJ2-1, with 8 bases matching TRBD2. Germline lookup yields CDR1 SGHTA and CDR2 FQGNSA. The CDR3 runs 16 residues. Trimming at V came to 7 bases and at J to 4 bases, leaving 12 bases not matched to a gene. The CDR3 region has the DNA TGTGCCAGCACCATAAGGCGGACTAGCACATACAATGAGCAGTTCTTC. This gives the protein CASTIRRTSTYNEQFF.

This chain connects TRBV4-2 to TRBJ1-5; D is uncertain. This CDR3 contains 15 residues. Between the trimmed V and J ends, which lost 0 bases and 6 bases, there was a span of 12 bases. Germline loops: CDR1 LGHNA, CDR2 YNFKEQ. This CDR3 is CASSQDRGSGQPQHF. The CDR3 bases are TGTGCCAGCAGCCAAGATCGAGGGTCCGGTCAGCCCCAGCATTTT.

V usage is TRBV3-1 (or the pseudogene TRBV3-2) and J usage is TRBJ2-2, with 8 positions matching TRBD2. The ends lost 4 bases at V and 0 bases at J; junction bases unmatched: 4. CDR1 and CDR2 from the germline V gene are LGHDT and YNNKEL (reference sequence). This CDR3 region has 16 residues. DNA for the CDR3: TGTGCCAGCAGCCCACCGGGACTAGCGAACACCGGGGAGCTGTTTTTT. This translates into CASSPPGLANTGELFF.

CDR3 residues: CASSPGTGTYTF. CDR3 in DNA: TGTGCCAGCAGCCCCGGGACAGGGACTTACACCTTC. The genes are TRBV9 and TRBJ1-2; 9 nucleotides match TRBD1. The CDR3 runs 12 residues. The V segment lost 4 bases and the J segment 11 bases; nucleotides outside the gene matches: 6. Germline V gives CDR1 SGDLS, CDR2 YYNGEE.

The chain uses TRBV5-4 and TRBJ2-2; 11 bases map to TRBD1. V was pared by 2 bases and J by 6 bases, with 9 bases of the junction left unmatched. Germline loops: CDR1 SGHNT, CDR2 YYREEE (reference sequence). The CDR3 consists of 17 residues. CDR3 sequence (DNA): TGTGCCAGCAGCTTCGGACAGGGGGCTTTCCCGGCCGGGGAGCTGTTTTTT. Translating it yields CASSFGQGAFPAGELFF.

The V gene is TRBV5-1, the J gene TRBJ2-1; D remains unclear. The germline V gene has CDR1 SGHRS and CDR2 YFSETQ. This CDR3 has 12 amino acids. Trimming left V 5 bases short and J 4 bases short, with 7 bases between. CDR3 region: CASRTEYNEQFF. The CDR3 DNA is TGCGCCAGCAGGACGGAGTACAATGAGCAGTTCTTC.

The chain combines TRBV15 with TRBJ1-1; TRBD1 might be the D (5 bases). V was trimmed by 1 base and J by 0 bases, leaving 12 bases between them. Germline CDR1 and CDR2: LNHNV and YYDKDF (reference sequence). The CDR3 has 16 amino acids. CDR3 DNA sequence: TGTGCCACCAGCAGAGGGGGCGGAGGGATGAACACTGAAGCTTTCTTT. Protein: CATSRGGGGMNTEAFF.

The chain joins TRBV3-1 (or the pseudogene TRBV3-2) to TRBJ2-2; 8 nucleotides align to TRBD2. CDR3 length equals 15 residues. The junction had 4 bases not matched to a gene; V was cut back by 2 bases and J by 5 bases. Germline CDR1 and CDR2: LGHDT and YNNKEL (reference sequence). The CDR3 here is CASSQRGGRTGELFF. The CDR3 DNA follows: TGTGCCAGCAGCCAACGGGGGGGTCGGACCGGGGAGCTGTTTTTT.